The rows below give T cell receptor beta chains drawn from one sample of a study of T cell repertoires in ileal Crohn's disease. The protocol was immunoSEQ multiplex PCR, while the TCRdb copy is restricted to in-frame clones and leaves out a portion. The sample lists about 11,000 clones, around 75% occurring once. Material: ileal tissue. These receptors all come from an adult with Crohn's disease. The CDR3 runs from the conserved cysteine through the conserved F or W. Each record gives: D gene, V gene, clone size, J gene, CDR3 DNA, CDR3 protein. The D gene is left open where the match is weak. A clone size is listed for some rows: how often the clone was seen (once, few, many), or a class if it is expanded.

.	TRBV7-2	few	TRBJ2-5	TGTGCCAGCAGCTCGGGAGGGGGCCCCCAAGAGACCCAGTACTTC	CASSSGGGPQETQYF
TRBD2	TRBV10-3	.	TRBJ2-2	TGTGCCACCCGGGCGGGGGGCGGCACCGGGGAGCTGTTTTTT	CATRAGGGTGELFF
TRBD1	TRBV6-5	.	TRBJ2-7	TGTGCCAGCAGTTACTCGATGCCACCAGGGGGCGTCGAGCAGTACTTC	CASSYSMPPGGVEQYF
.	TRBV4-2	.	TRBJ2-3	TGTGCCAGCAGCCAAGATTCCGGGGCAGATACGCAGTATTTT	CASSQDSGADTQYF
.	TRBV12-5	.	TRBJ1-1	TGTGCTAGTGGCCTAGAAGGGGTAAACACTGAAGCTTTCTTT	CASGLEGVNTEAFF
.	TRBV5-6	.	TRBJ1-2	TGTGCCAGCAGCTTGTTATTAGGGGTAGACGAAGGCAGATATGGCTACACCTTC	CASSLLLGVDEGRYGYTF
.	TRBV6-1	.	TRBJ1-5	TGTGCCAGCAGTGAGGCTCCGGACAGAGGCGGTCAGCCCCAGCATTTT	CASSEAPDRGGQPQHF
.	TRBV1	once	TRBJ1-2	TGCACCAGCAGCCAAGAGGGACATACGCATGGCTACACCTTC	CTSSQEGHTHGYTF
.	TRBV4-1	.	TRBJ2-3	TGCGCCAGCTACCCTAGAACACGGGGGGCCCGGGAAGATACGCAGTATTTT	CASYPRTRGAREDTQYF
.	TRBV4-3	.	TRBJ2-7	TGCGCCAGCAGCCCGGTACTGGGGGGGCCGGTCGAGCAGTACTTC	CASSPVLGGPVEQYF
.	TRBV25-1	.	TRBJ1-1	TGTGCCAGCTCCTTGGGGCCCCGCGTGGCTTTCTTT	CASSLGPRVAFF
.	TRBV9	.	TRBJ2-2	TGTGCCAGCAGCCCCATGAACACCGGGGAGCTGTTTTTT	CASSPMNTGELFF
.	TRBV6-1	.	TRBJ1-2	TGTGCCAGCGACAGACAGAGGATAGGCTACACCTTC	CASDRQRIGYTF
.	TRBV7-2	.	TRBJ1-2	TGTGCCAGCAGCTTATTTGGGCAGGGGCATGGCTACACCTTC	CASSLFGQGHGYTF
.	TRBV18	.	TRBJ2-7	TGTGCCAGCCGCCTACCATTCTCCTACGAGCAGTACTTC	CASRLPFSYEQYF
.	TRBV4-2	.	TRBJ1-1	TGTGCCAGCAGCCAAGATGGTAGGGGGACCACTGAAGCTTTCTTT	CASSQDGRGTTEAFF
.	TRBV9	.	TRBJ2-3	TGTGCCAGCAGCGTAGCCTTAGGGGGAAATACGCAGTATTTT	CASSVALGGNTQYF
.	TRBV27	.	TRBJ1-2	TGTGCCAGCAGCTACGCAGGGGCTACTAACTATGGCTACACCTTC	CASSYAGATNYGYTF